This TCR beta chain comes out of a study of blood T cell repertoires in COVID-19. Study information: PBMCs, B-cell-depleted T cells, or T cells were the source of the cDNA or gDNA that made up the material.

TCRdb's table, derived via immunoSEQ multiplex PCR, lists solely in-frame clones and lacks some. The table has about 69,000 clones, about 85% seen once. CDR1 MNHEY and CDR2 SVGAGI come from the germline V gene. The CDR3 length is 15 residues. V was cut by 6 bases and J by 2 bases, with 13 bases left in between. The sequence derives from a man of 80 years or more with acute or convalescent COVID-19. This chain joins TRBV6-5 and TRBJ2-2; the D is unclear. The sample was peripheral blood. The CDR3 DNA reads as TGTGCCAGCAGCCCCCGCGGCGTCAACACCGGGGAGCTGTTTTTT. Translation: CASSPRGVNTGELFF.